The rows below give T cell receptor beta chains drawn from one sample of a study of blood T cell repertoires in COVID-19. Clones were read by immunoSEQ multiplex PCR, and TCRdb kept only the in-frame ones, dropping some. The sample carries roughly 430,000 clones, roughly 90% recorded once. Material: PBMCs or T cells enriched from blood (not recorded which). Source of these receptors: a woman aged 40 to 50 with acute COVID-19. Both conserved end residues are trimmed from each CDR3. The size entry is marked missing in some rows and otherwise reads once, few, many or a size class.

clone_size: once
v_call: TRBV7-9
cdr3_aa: ASSLGRPGWTDTQY

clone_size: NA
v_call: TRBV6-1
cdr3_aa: ASSEGEGVL

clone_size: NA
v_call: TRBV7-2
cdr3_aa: ASSLVGTGGGEQY

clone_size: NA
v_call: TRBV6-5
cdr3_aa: ASSTGAYGYT

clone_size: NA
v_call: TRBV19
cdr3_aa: ASSFTGNTEAF

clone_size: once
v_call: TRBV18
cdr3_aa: ASSPSGLQYEQY

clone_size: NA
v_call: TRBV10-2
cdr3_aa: AREGQGSYEQY

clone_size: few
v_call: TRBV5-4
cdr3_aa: ASQMDRGLQETQY

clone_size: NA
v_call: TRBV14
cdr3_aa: ASSQDTAGRSLNNEQF

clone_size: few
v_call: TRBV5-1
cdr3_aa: ASSFGGVGSGNTIY

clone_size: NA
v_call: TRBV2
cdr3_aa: ASSPRGYGYT

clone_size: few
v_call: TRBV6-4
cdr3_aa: ASRETTGAGEAF

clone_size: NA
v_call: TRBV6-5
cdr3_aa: ASSPTGVSNSPLH

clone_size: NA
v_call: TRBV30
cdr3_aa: AWTRPGTGWVSEQF

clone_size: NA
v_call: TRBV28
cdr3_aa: ASSLDRQGGNEKLF

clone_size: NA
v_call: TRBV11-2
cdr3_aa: ASSRIGGTSGVEETQY

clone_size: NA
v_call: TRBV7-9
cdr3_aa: ASSQPRTGTNTEAF

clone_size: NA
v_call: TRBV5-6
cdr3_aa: ASRPDRRFTEAF

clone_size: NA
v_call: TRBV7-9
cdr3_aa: ASSSPAGGSYEQY

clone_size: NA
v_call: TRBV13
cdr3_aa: ASSLRWGPEQY

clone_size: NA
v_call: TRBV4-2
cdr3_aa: ASSPRGPKQETQY

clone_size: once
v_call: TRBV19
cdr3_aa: ASSIGTVVYEQY

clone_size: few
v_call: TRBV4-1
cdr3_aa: ASSQDRNEQF

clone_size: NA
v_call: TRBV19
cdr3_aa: ASGVGGQGNTIY

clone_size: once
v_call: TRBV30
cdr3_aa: AWSPGTGYEQY

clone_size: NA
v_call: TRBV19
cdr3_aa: ASSTSRQGAHYGYT

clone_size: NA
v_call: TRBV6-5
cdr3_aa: ASRLQERDQPQH

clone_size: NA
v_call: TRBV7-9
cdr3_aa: ASSLIRPGGRETQY

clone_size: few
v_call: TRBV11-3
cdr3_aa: ASSPPGTGAYEQY

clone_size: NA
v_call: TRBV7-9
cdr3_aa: ASSLSVTDGGETQY

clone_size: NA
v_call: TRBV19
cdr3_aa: ASSKLPGETQY

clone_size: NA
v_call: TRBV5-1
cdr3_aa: ASSLLQGNSYNEQF

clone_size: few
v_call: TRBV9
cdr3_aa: ASSPGQGNNEQF

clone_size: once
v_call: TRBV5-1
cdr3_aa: ASSLVRREGSANYGYT

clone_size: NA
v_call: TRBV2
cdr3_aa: ASMKEQTSYEQY

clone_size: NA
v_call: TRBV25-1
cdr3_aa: ASSDSRTGYYEQY

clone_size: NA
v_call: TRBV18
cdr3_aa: ASSHRQDTNTEAF

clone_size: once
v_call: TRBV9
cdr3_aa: ASPRRGTGDTEAF

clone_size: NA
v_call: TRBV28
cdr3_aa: ASSLFTGGDGYT

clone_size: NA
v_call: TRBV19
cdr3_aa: ASRNTGIEQY

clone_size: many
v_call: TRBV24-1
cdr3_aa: ATSEGLFRSYNEQF

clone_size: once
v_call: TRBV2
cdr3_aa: ASSEAGGSNGYT

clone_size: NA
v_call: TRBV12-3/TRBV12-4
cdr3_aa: ASSPPGYTQY

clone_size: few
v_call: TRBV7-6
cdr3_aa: ASRKTENTEAF

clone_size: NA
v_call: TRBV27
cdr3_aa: ASSLPTGVGTGELF

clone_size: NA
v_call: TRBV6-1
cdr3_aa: ASSEITGNTIY

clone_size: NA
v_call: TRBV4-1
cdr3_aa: ASSQERGGRGDEQF

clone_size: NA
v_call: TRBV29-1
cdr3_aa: SVRGAVNTEAF

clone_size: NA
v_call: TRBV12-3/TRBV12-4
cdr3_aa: ASSGGAYNEQF

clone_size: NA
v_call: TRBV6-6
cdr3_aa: ASSSPGGGSNEKLF

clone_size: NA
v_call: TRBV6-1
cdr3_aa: ASSEFQGVSPDTEAF

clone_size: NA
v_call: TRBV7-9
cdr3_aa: ASSLGTGSYEQY

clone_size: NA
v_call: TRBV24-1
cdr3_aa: ATSDPGTGGGGDEQY

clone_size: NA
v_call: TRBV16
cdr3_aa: ASSPAGQGAYEQY

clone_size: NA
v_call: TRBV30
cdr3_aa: AWSADKAPSSYNEQF

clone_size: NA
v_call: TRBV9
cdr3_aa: ASSAPRTGVNNEQF

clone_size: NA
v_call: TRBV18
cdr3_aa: ASSKGQGHNQPQH

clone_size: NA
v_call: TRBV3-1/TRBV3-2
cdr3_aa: ASSPQGASHIQY

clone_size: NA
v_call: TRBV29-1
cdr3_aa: SGAGEDTQY